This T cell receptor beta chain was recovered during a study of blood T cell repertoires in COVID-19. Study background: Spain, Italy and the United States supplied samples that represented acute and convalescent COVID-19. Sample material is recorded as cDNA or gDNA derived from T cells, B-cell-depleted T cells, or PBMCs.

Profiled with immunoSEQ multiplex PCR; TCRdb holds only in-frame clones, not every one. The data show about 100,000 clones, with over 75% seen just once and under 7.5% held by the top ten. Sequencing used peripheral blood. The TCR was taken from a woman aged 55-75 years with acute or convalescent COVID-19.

Here the CDR3 DNA reads TGTGCCAGCAGCAAAGTGAAGGGCGGAGGGCAGCCCCAGCATTTT. This codes for CASSKVKGGGQPQHF. The chain recombines TRBV21-1 with TRBJ1-5. TRBV21-1 is flagged as a pseudogene. The CDR3 length is 15 residues.